The T cell receptor beta chain described here comes from a study of cytomegalovirus exposure and HLA in healthy donors. Overall study findings and caveats: Researchers reported in a later analysis that a missense DCLRE1C variant was tied to TCR beta V- and J-gene trimming. Based on reports, TCR beta sequences accurately predicted HLA-A and HLA-B alleles for most subjects. The likely explanation for a cluster of highly shared sequence variants was sequencing artifact.

On this clone itself: The antigen remains unidentified.

Germline V gene lookup returns CDR1 LNHDA and CDR2 SQIVND (reference sequence). The CDR3 runs to 17 residues. V gave up 1 base and J gave up 5 bases; unmatched junction bases: 5. Primers included in the PCR were 60 Vbeta and 13 Jbeta primers. Profiled with immunoSEQ multiplex PCR; TCRdb holds only in-frame clones, not every one. The sample has roughly 120,000 clones, roughly four fifths seen once. While unrecorded immune exposures were likely, the donors were nominally healthy when sampled. Sequenced input: PBMCs. This sequence originates from a male donor in good health and CMV-seropositive. The V call is TRBV19, the J call TRBJ2-1; TRBD2 agrees at 13 bases. The CDR3 nucleotides are TGTGCCAGTAGTATAGGCCGTGGACTAGCGGGAGACAATGAGCAGTTCTTC. Protein sequence: CASSIGRGLAGDNEQFF.